Below are 26 T cell receptor beta chains sequenced from a single sample in a study of blood T cell repertoires in COVID-19. TCRdb keeps only in-frame clones here, not all; method: immunoSEQ multiplex PCR. The sample lists more than 100,000 clones; roughly 88% were seen once. Sequencing input: peripheral blood. The receptors were sampled from a woman aged 45-65 years with active or convalescent COVID-19.

The chain has TRBV28 and TRBJ2-7, with TRBD1 matching over 8 bases. Germline V gene data show CDR1 as MDHEN and CDR2 as SYDVKM. The CDR3 extends over 15 amino acids. Trimming at V came to 3 bases and at J to 4 bases, leaving 8 bases not matched to a gene. CDR3 sequence: CASSLAGTGIYEQYF. The CDR3, as DNA: TGTGCCAGCAGTTTGGCCGGGACAGGTATATACGAGCAGTACTTC.

The chain combines TRBV29-1 with TRBJ2-3; maybe TRBD1 (7 bases). This CDR3 has 14 amino acids. Germline V CDR1 and CDR2: SQVTM, ANQGSEA. With 6 bases removed from V and 6 bases from J, the gap between germline ends came to 19 bases. DNA of the CDR3: TGCAGCGTGTCGATATCAGGGGGAGGTGATACGCAGTATTTT. It codes for CSVSISGGGDTQYF.

DNA of the CDR3: TGTGCCAGCAGTGAATCCCGAGGAAGGGGTACCGGGGAGCTGTTTTTT. Amino acids: CASSESRGRGTGELFF. The chain combines TRBV25-1 with TRBJ2-2, with D possibly TRBD1 on 5 matching bases. The CDR3 extends over 16 amino acids. Germline V lookup: CDR1 MGHDK, CDR2 SYGVNS. V shed 1 base and J shed 5 bases, with 14 bases lying between them.

This chain joins TRBV4-3 and TRBJ2-7, with D maybe TRBD2 (5 bases). V was clipped by 0 bases and J by 3 bases, with 15 bases between them. This CDR3 region has 16 residues. Per the germline V gene, CDR1 is LGHNA and CDR2 is YSLEER. CDR3 sequence (DNA): TGCGCCAGCAGCCAAGATCCTTATAGCGTGAACTACGAGCAGTACTTC. It is translated as CASSQDPYSVNYEQYF.

V usage is TRBV27 and J usage is TRBJ1-3, with D possibly TRBD1 on 6 matching bases. The CDR3 loop spans 14 amino acids. Germline-derived CDR1 and CDR2 are MNHEY and SMNVEV (reference sequence). V was clipped by 8 bases and J by 1 base, with 12 bases between them. CDR3 amino acids: CASAEQGSGNTIYF. CDR3 bases: TGTGCCAGCGCCGAGCAGGGGTCTGGAAACACCATATATTTT.

The chain is built from TRBV28 and TRBJ1-2, with D uncertain. This CDR3 region has 15 residues. Germline CDR1 and CDR2: MDHEN and SYDVKM. The germline V and J ends were trimmed by 1 base and 6 bases, with 15 bases remaining between them. The CDR3 DNA is TGTGCCAGCAGTTTATTCCGGGTCGGGGTGGATGGCTACACCTTC. It encodes CASSLFRVGVDGYTF.

This clone was seen a single time. The CDR3 nucleotides are TGCAGCGTGTACGGGGTGGGCACAGATACGCAGTATTTT. Its translation: CSVYGVGTDTQYF. This sequence joins TRBV29-1 and TRBJ2-3; maybe TRBD2 (5 bases). Per germline, CDR1 SQVTM and CDR2 ANQGSEA. V lost 6 bases and J lost 1, with 11 bases in between. The CDR3 is 13 residues long.

The rearrangement uses TRBV4-2 and TRBJ2-2; 9 bases match TRBD2. Germline loops: CDR1 LGHNA, CDR2 YNFKEQ. J lost 0 bases, V lost 0 bases, and 2 bases had no gene match. CDR3 length equals 17 residues. The chain's CDR3 is CASSQEGGRANTGELFF. In DNA, the CDR3 is TGTGCCAGCAGCCAAGAGGGCGGGAGGGCGAACACCGGGGAGCTGTTTTTT.

This clone was found once. This chain links TRBV6-5 with TRBJ1-5, with 7 bases identical to TRBD1. Trimming took 6 bases from V and 4 from J; bases not matched to a gene: 9. CDR3 length: 15 residues. Germline CDR1 is MNHEY and CDR2 is SVGAGI. CDR3 loop: CASSRTGAMNQPQHF. The CDR3 coding sequence is TGTGCCAGCAGCCGAACAGGGGCGATGAATCAGCCCCAGCATTTT.

CDR3 amino acids: CASSSLLQVAEAFF. The CDR3 DNA follows: TGTGCCAGCAGCTCCCTCCTCCAGGTTGCTGAAGCTTTCTTT. This chain connects TRBV7-8 to TRBJ1-1; D is ambiguous. This CDR3 has 14 residues. Per germline, CDR1 SGHVS and CDR2 FQNEAQ. The germline V and J ends were trimmed by 4 bases and 6 bases, with 15 bases remaining between them.

This chain links TRBV9 with TRBJ2-5; the match to TRBD1 covers 7 bases. The CDR3 has 15 amino acids. Germline V CDR1 and CDR2: SGDLS, YYNGEE. V lost 2 bases, J lost 5 bases, and 9 bases stayed unmatched. In DNA, the CDR3 is TGTGCCAGCAGCGTCCACAGGGGCAACAGGGAGACCCAGTACTTC. As protein: CASSVHRGNRETQYF.

The V gene is TRBV4-1, the J gene TRBJ1-4; 9 nucleotides line up with TRBD1. The V gene end was trimmed by 2 bases and the J gene end by 10 bases; junction bases not matched to a gene: 14. CDR3 length equals 17 residues. In germline, CDR1 is MGHRA, CDR2 YSYEKL. In nucleotides, the CDR3 is TGCGCCAGCAGCCAACAACCCGGGACAGGGAAGATTGGAAAACTGTTTTTT. Translating it yields CASSQQPGTGKIGKLFF.

The rearrangement joins TRBV7-3 to TRBJ2-2; 8 nucleotides agree with TRBD1. V lost 2 bases, J lost 4 bases, and 3 bases stayed unmatched. Germline V gives CDR1 SGHTA, CDR2 FQGTGA. This CDR3 has 15 residues. The chain's CDR3 is CASSLRQGATGELFF. DNA of the CDR3: TGTGCCAGCAGCTTACGGCAGGGGGCCACCGGGGAGCTGTTTTTT.

The chain joins TRBV6-5 to TRBJ2-1; possibly TRBD2 for D (7 bases). The germline V gene has CDR1 MNHEY and CDR2 SVGAGI. Trimming removed 9 bases from V and 7 bases from J, with 16 bases in between. The CDR3 is 13 amino acids. The CDR3 is CASLKGGGNEQFF. In nucleotides, the CDR3 is TGTGCCAGTCTTAAAGGGGGGGGAAATGAGCAGTTCTTC.

V is TRBV7-2 and J is TRBJ2-3; 7 bases line up with TRBD2. Germline lookup yields CDR1 SGHTA and CDR2 FQGNSA. CDR3 length: 16 residues. The V gene end was trimmed by 5 bases and the J gene end by 6 bases; junction bases not matched to a gene: 14. The DNA for the CDR3 is TGTGCCAGCAGCCCTCTCGAGTTGGCGGGAGAGGATACGCAGTATTTT. This sequence encodes CASSPLELAGEDTQYF.

This clone has just a few counts. The J gene is TRBJ1-1, the V gene TRBV29-1, with 9 bases aligning to TRBD1. Germline V gene data show CDR1 as SQVTM and CDR2 as ANQGSEA. J gave up 5 bases and V 7 bases, and 11 bases lay outside the gene matches. This CDR3 region has 14 residues. The CDR3 region has the DNA TGCAGCGCAGGAATACAGGGGGCCGGAACTGAAGCTTTCTTT. It encodes CSAGIQGAGTEAFF.

The J gene is TRBJ2-2, the V gene TRBV6-6; the D gene is possibly TRBD1 (6 bases). Germline-derived CDR1 and CDR2 are MNHNY and SVGAGI (reference sequence). This CDR3 comprises 16 residues. The ends were cut back, 6 bases at V and 0 bases at J, with 14 bases in the middle. The CDR3 sequence is CASRDFGQPNTGELFF. The CDR3 coding sequence is TGTGCCAGCAGAGATTTCGGACAGCCGAACACCGGGGAGCTGTTTTTT.

The V and J genes are TRBV4-2 and TRBJ2-2, with 8 nucleotides matching TRBD2. From germline, CDR1 is LGHNA and CDR2 YNFKEQ. The V segment lost 1 base and the J segment 4 bases; nucleotides outside the gene matches: 14. The CDR3 extends over 19 amino acids. This CDR3 reads CASSQGMGTRGPGTGELFF. Here the CDR3 DNA reads TGTGCCAGCAGCCAAGGTATGGGGACTAGAGGCCCGGGCACCGGGGAGCTGTTTTTT.

V gene TRBV30 combines with J gene TRBJ1-2, with D perhaps TRBD1 (6 bases). Trimming shortened V by 3 bases and J by 4 bases, and 6 bases separated the two germline ends. The germline V gene has CDR1 GTSNPN and CDR2 SVGIG (reference sequence). The CDR3 extends over 11 amino acids. The CDR3 DNA reads as TGTGCCTGGAGCAGGGGCTATGGCTACACCTTC. Protein sequence: CAWSRGYGYTF.

This rearrangement joins TRBV2 to TRBJ2-1; 7 nucleotides match TRBD1. V gave up 5 bases and J gave up 4 bases; unmatched junction bases: 8. This CDR3 has 15 residues. Germline CDR1 and CDR2: SNHLY and FYNNEI. The CDR3: CASSSRTGRYNEQFF. CDR3 nucleotides: TGTGCCAGCAGTTCGAGGACAGGTAGATACAATGAGCAGTTCTTC.

The count of this clone is one. The chain uses TRBV29-1 and TRBJ2-7; 11 nucleotides match TRBD1. The CDR3 loop spans 15 amino acids. CDR1 is SQVTM, CDR2 ANQGSEA, per germline. J gave up 3 bases and V 0 bases, and 4 bases lay outside the gene matches. The CDR3: CSVEEGTGGVYEQYF. CDR3 DNA sequence: TGCAGCGTTGAAGAGGGGACAGGGGGAGTCTACGAGCAGTACTTC.

The chain carries TRBV27 and TRBJ2-2; 9 positions agree with TRBD1. There are 18 residues in the CDR3. Losses at the gene ends were 5 bases for V and 9 bases for J; bases not matched to a gene: 19. Germline V lookup: CDR1 MNHEY, CDR2 SMNVEV (reference sequence). The CDR3 DNA sequence: TGTGCCAGCAGTCGACAACCACCGGGACAGGGTTTATGGAGGGAGCTGTTTTTT. Its protein is CASSRQPPGQGLWRELFF.

The chain links TRBV2 to TRBJ2-5; TRBD1 might be the D (6 bases). Between the trimmed V and J ends, which lost 4 bases and 4 bases, there was a span of 28 bases. CDR3 length equals 19 residues. Germline CDR1 reads SNHLY; CDR2 reads FYNNEI. The CDR3 coding sequence is TGTGCCAGCAGTGTAGCGAACCTAGGGGCCAGGGGATCAGGAGAGACCCAGTACTTC. Its translation: CASSVANLGARGSGETQYF. Looking up the rest from reference TRBV2 and TRBJ2-5 gives the full variable domain: EPEVTQTPSHQVTQMGQEVILRCVPISNHLYFYWYRQILGQKVEFLVSFYNNEISEKSEIFDDQFSVERPDGSNFTLKIRSTKLEDSAMYFCASSVANLGARGSGETQYFGPGTRLLVL.

The V call is TRBV5-1, the J call TRBJ1-4, with 8 bases lining up with TRBD1. The CDR3 has 15 residues. Germline V gene lookup returns CDR1 SGHRS and CDR2 YFSETQ. V trimming: 4 bases; J trimming: 6 bases; junction bases outside the gene matches: 8. The CDR3 region has the DNA TGCGCCAGCAGCCTGCTGGGACAGGTGGATGAAAAACTGTTTTTT. Protein: CASSLLGQVDEKLFF.

The gene calls are TRBV29-1 and TRBJ1-3, with 9 nucleotides matching TRBD1. CDR3 length: 12 amino acids. Germline CDR1 SQVTM, CDR2 ANQGSEA. The trim removed 7 bases at V and 4 bases at J, leaving 2 bases unmatched. The CDR3 bases are TGCAGCGCTGGGACAGGGGGAAACACCATATATTTT. As protein: CSAGTGGNTIYF.

The J gene is TRBJ1-2, the V gene TRBV6-5; 8 nucleotides match TRBD1. Germline trimming cut 5 bases from V and 6 bases from J; bases unmatched to any gene: 8. Germline V lookup: CDR1 MNHEY, CDR2 SVGAGI. CDR3 size: 14 residues. CDR3 sequence (DNA): TGTGCCAGCAGTCCCCAGCCCAGGGGGCATGGCTACACCTTC. Translated: CASSPQPRGHGYTF.